The clone carrying this T cell receptor (beta chain) was picked up a small number of times. Trimming pared 6 bases from V and 4 bases from J, leaving 18 bases between. CDR3 size: 16 residues. Germline V CDR1 and CDR2: MNHNS, SASEGT. This entry belongs to a study of T-cell reconstitution after alpha-beta-depleted transplantation in children. This sample's TCRbeta library carried unique molecular identifier barcodes. TCRdb called the PCR reads again in MiXCR, with one record for every CDR3 protein. The sample has about 540,000 distinct CDR3 sequences; 18% are singletons. This chain connects TRBV6-1 to TRBJ2-2, with D hard to call. This receptor was identified in a human donor who donated a stem cell graft to a child with acute lymphoblastic leukemia. Here the sequenced sample was PBMCs from the stem cell graft donor, taken from the stem cell graft. As DNA, the CDR3 is TGTGCCAGCAGCCTTACGCAATTGCCGCGCACCGGGGAGCTGTTTTTT. It codes for CASSLTQLPRTGELFF.